Shown below are 8 T cell receptor beta chains from a single sample sequenced in a study of a mutant IDH1 vaccine in newly diagnosed glioma. Time point given: week 23, last vaccination. Topical imiquimod accompanied each vaccine dose, which consisted of 300 ug of mutant IDH1 20-mer peptide. Sequencing was performed with immunoSEQ multiplex PCR; in TCRdb, only in-frame clones are kept and a portion is missing. The sample gives some 31,000 clones, more than 70% of which show up once; around 8% is in the top ten. Antigens of these TCRs are unknown. Source: PBMCs, taken from a glioma patient whose treatment included an IDH1 peptide vaccine. The receptors come from a woman aged 18-30 years with glioma.

The chain is built from TRBV6-1 and TRBJ1-5; no definite D call. Trimming took off 4 bases at V and 0 bases at J, with 7 bases between the two ends. This CDR3 is 14 amino acids long. Germline V gene sequence: CDR1 MNHNS, CDR2 SASEGT. The DNA for the CDR3 is TGTGCCAGCAGTGTTGGACTTAGCAATCAGCCCCAGCATTTT. Protein sequence: CASSVGLSNQPQHF.

J is TRBJ2-3 and V is TRBV7-9; maybe TRBD1 (5 bases). The CDR3 length is 13 residues. CDR1 is SEHNR, CDR2 FQNEAQ, per germline (reference sequence). V was shortened by 5 bases and J by 2 bases, with 8 bases between the two germline ends. The CDR3 is CASSPDNTDTQYF. CDR3 DNA sequence: TGTGCCAGCAGCCCGGACAACACAGATACGCAGTATTTT.

This clone has just one count. This rearrangement joins TRBV5-5 to TRBJ2-3; maybe TRBD1 (7 bases). Trimming left V 0 bases short and J 8 bases short, with 22 bases between. The CDR3 runs to 17 residues. Germline assignment: CDR1 SGHKS and CDR2 YYEKEE (reference sequence). For the CDR3, the DNA is TGTGCCAGCAGCTTGGAGGGGGCAGGACTACTTAGTGGTACGCAGTATTTT. Translating it yields CASSLEGAGLLSGTQYF.

The V gene is TRBV7-9, the J gene TRBJ1-2, with D uncertain. Between the trimmed V and J ends, which lost 5 bases and 8 bases, there was a span of 12 bases. CDR3 length: 12 amino acids. Germline CDR1 and CDR2: SEHNR and FQNEAQ (reference sequence). CDR3 nucleotides: TGTGCCAGCAGCCCCACCGGGGAGGGCTACACCTTC. Translated: CASSPTGEGYTF.

This chain joins TRBV19 and TRBJ1-2; D unresolved. This CDR3 comprises 12 residues. V gave up 9 bases and J gave up 4 bases, with 12 bases separating them. Germline V lookup: CDR1 LNHDA, CDR2 SQIVND (reference sequence). CDR3 sequence (DNA): TGTGCCAGCGGAGGGTGGGGCTATGGCTACACCTTC. Protein product: CASGGWGYGYTF.

This chain connects TRBV4-3 to TRBJ2-1; D ambiguous. V was trimmed by 0 bases and J by 2 bases, leaving 8 bases between them. The germline V gene encodes CDR1 LGHNA and CDR2 YSLEER. CDR3 size: 15 residues. This CDR3 reads CASSQDEGPYNEQFF. The CDR3 DNA sequence: TGCGCCAGCAGCCAAGATGAAGGGCCCTACAATGAGCAGTTCTTC.

The rearrangement links TRBV18 to TRBJ2-2, with D possibly matching TRBD1 (5 bases). Trimming pared 10 bases from V and 3 bases from J, leaving 9 bases between. Germline V gives CDR1 KGHSH, CDR2 LQKENI. The length of the CDR3 is 12 residues. In nucleotides, the CDR3 is TGTGCCACGTCGACAGACACCGGGGAGCTGTTTTTT. The encoded protein is CATSTDTGELFF.

The CDR3 bases are TGTGCCAGCAGCGCCACGGGACAGGGGGCGGACGAGCAGTACTTC. This codes for CASSATGQGADEQYF. The V gene is TRBV9, the J gene TRBJ2-7; 12 bases are shared with TRBD1. Germline V gene lookup returns CDR1 SGDLS and CDR2 YYNGEE. The CDR3 length is 15 residues. Trimming cost V 3 bases and J 5 bases; bases outside gene matches: 6.